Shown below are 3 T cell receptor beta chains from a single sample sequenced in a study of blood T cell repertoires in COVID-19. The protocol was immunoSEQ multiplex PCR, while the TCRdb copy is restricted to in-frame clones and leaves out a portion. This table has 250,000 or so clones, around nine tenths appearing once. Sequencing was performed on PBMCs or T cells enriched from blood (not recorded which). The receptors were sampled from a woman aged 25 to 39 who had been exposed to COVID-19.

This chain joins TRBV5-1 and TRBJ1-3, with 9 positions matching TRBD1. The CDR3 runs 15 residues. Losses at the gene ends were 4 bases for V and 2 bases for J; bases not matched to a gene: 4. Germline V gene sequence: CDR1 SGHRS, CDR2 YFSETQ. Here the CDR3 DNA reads TGCGCCAGCAGCCTCCGGACAGGGGCTGGAAACACCATATATTTT. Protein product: CASSLRTGAGNTIYF.

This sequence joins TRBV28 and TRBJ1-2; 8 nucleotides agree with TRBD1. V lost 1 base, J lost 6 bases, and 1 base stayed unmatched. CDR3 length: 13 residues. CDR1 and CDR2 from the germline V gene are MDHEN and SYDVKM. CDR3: CASSLSRGHGYTF. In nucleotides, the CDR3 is TGTGCCAGCAGTTTATCCAGGGGGCATGGCTACACCTTC.

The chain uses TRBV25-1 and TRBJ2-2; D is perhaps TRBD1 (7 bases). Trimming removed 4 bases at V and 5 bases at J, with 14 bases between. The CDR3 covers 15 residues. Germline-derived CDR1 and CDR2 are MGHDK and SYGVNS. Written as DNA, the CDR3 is TGTGCCAGCAGTGGAATCAGGGGGAGGACCGGGGAGCTGTTTTTT. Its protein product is CASSGIRGRTGELFF.